What follows is one TCR beta chain and its context. Its specific antigen is unknown. It has no much larger one-base neighbor in the sample; base qualities were not kept. The time point label for this specimen denotes: about 28 days (+/-7) after the second vaccine dose. AZD1222 recipients with second doses at about 4 weeks or about 12 weeks were pooled, because spike-specific TCR depth and breadth did not differ between schedules. The vaccinee samples were drawn from two UK trials, COV001 and COV002, one of which was a single-blind randomized controlled phase 2/3 trial testing AZD1222 (ChAdOx1 nCoV-19) in healthy adults. For TCRbeta chain sequencing, PBMC samples were collected from trial participants at day 0 and at day 28 after the second dose. These data come from a study of T cell responses to AZD1222 COVID-19 vaccine (dated by TCRdb to about 2021). Study-level background: A total of approximately 240 trial participants underwent TCR sequencing, of whom nearly 210 had received two doses of AZD1222 and around 26 had received two doses of the MenACWY control vaccine. Trial participants were enrolled into age subgroups of 18-55, 56-69 and 70-plus years, which contained around 150, 29 and 61 TCR-sequenced participants, respectively.

The CDR3 regions of human TCRbeta chains were analyzed by immunosequencing. The paper's data handling went like this. TCRs in the repertoires were matched against a reference library of SARS-CoV-2-specific TCRs that had been generated with the MIRA antigen-specificity platform. Breadth was defined as the fraction of unique TCRs that were SARS-CoV-2-associated, and depth was defined as the fraction of total T cells that were SARS-CoV-2-associated. Using the MIRA data, each spike-specific TCR was mapped to the spike region that the TCR reacts to and placed in a CD4 or CD8 class. Log10-transformed breadth and depth values were compared by one-way ANOVA with Sidak's multiple comparisons tests. TCRdb's version of the immuneACCESS table is confined to in-frame rearrangements and falls short of the full clone set. An unresolved V gene accounts for under half of the shortfall where checked; the remainder is of unknown origin. That table furnishes V, J and clone size, whereas the DNA furnished D and trimming. The sample yields some 58,000 clones; 70% to 80% were counted once. The ten largest clones take up 4.5% to 5% of the sample.

Results and caveats for the whole study, not just this receptor: Most participants were white British and females outnumbered males, and the authors suggested that clonal diversity may have been underestimated. Only five or six AZD1222 recipients were SARS-CoV-2 seropositive at baseline, limiting conclusions about previously exposed vaccinees. The 56-69-year group was small, and its depth increase did not reach significance, likely because of low power. Reportedly, almost half of the unique spike-specific TCRs recognized epitopes lying outside the regions that are mutated in the B.1.351 and B.1.1.7 variants. A significant rise in spike-specific TCR breadth and depth was observed after two AZD1222 doses relative to day 0 and relative to MenACWY recipients. Vaccine-associated CD4 TCRs spanned the whole spike protein, with dominant responses in regions 160-218 and 743-854. Because no samples from the day 14 peak response were available, repertoires could be characterized only after the peak T cell response.

The receptor was derived from an adult who received the AZD1222 COVID-19 vaccine. Sequenced material: peripheral blood, taken 28 days after the second AZD1222 dose.

The CDR3: CASSPGGKDQPQHF. In nucleotide form, the sequence is TGCGCCAGCAGCCCCGGGGGGAAGGACCAGCCCCAGCATTTT. The chain employs TRBV5-1 and TRBJ1-5; matching of 5 bases hints at TRBD1 as the D gene. V is reduced by 4 bases and J by 7 bases, leaving a spacing of 15 bases between them. CDR1 and CDR2 (SGHRS, YFSETQ) derive from the germline V gene. Including cysteine and phenylalanine, the CDR3 has 14 amino acids. Solely the CDR3 DNA is kept, with 42 bases framed from the first base.